This T cell receptor (beta chain) came from a study of CD8 T cells in ankylosing spondylitis (TCRdb year 2017). In the study overall: The study set out to find disease-linked TCR variants by profiling T cell receptor beta repertoires in ankylosing spondylitis patients and healthy donors. Peripheral blood samples were taken, and synovial fluid was additionally collected from ankylosing spondylitis patients. The full study cohort was made up of over 20 ankylosing spondylitis patients and about a hundred healthy donors.

The sequencing machine was an Illumina HiSeq 2500. TCR beta libraries were prepared by quantitative 5'-RACE with molecular barcodes. Turning to the authors' computational methods: A new computational method based on a probabilistic model of VDJ rearrangement was used to identify disease-linked TCR variants. The public reads were quality trimmed at Q25 with fastp and then assembled into clones with MiXCR by TCRdb, keeping productive beta chains. Rows with a matching CDR3 protein are joined into one entry that keeps the most common DNA and genes. These V and J calls are TCRdb output, not the study's own analysis. Present in this sample are about 250,000 distinct CDR3 sequences, under 30% of which were seen just once. Jointly, the top ten make up approximately 0.61% of the sample. The research as a whole found: The disease-linked clones had a CD8+ phenotype and were found at relatively low frequencies in peripheral blood. According to the report, matched synovial fluid samples from ankylosing spondylitis patients were significantly enriched for the disease-linked clones. Some TCR beta motif variants had previously been reported in synovial fluid and blood of reactive arthritis patients, which suggested common disease-initiation mechanisms. Blood from ankylosing spondylitis patients appeared to be characterized by a TCR beta motif made up of seven or eight highly homologous amino acid variants.

In the case of this clonotype: No cognate antigen has been identified for it. Per-nucleotide qualities are absent, and no much larger clonotype sits a single base away.

The TCR comes from a male donor with ankylosing spondylitis or in good health (not recorded which). The sample comprised blood, either unsorted or a sorted T cell fraction (not recorded which).

This receptor has the CDR3 CASSFDGGRTDTQYF. The nucleotides read TGTGCCAGCAGTTTCGACGGGGGGAGGACAGATACGCAGTATTTT. The V and J genes are TRBV12-3 or TRBV12-4 and TRBJ2-3, and TRBD2 aligns with 7 junction nucleotides. Germline trimming: 3 bases from V, 3 bases from J; junction bases outside gene matches: 6. Including the terminal cysteine and phenylalanine, the CDR3 comprises 15 residues. The kept DNA is CDR3 alone, 45 bases in frame from the first base.